The present entry profiles one T cell receptor (beta chain) with its context. Some clones are missing from TCRdb's copy, which holds only in-frame ones; the method was immunoSEQ multiplex PCR. Among about 120,000 clones listed, roughly 85% were seen once. These data come from a study of blood T cell repertoires in COVID-19. Germline-derived CDR1 and CDR2 are SNHLY and FYNNEI. There are 14 residues in the CDR3. V was clipped by 4 bases and J by 0 bases, with 7 bases between them. Sequencing was performed on peripheral blood. The chain joins TRBV2 to TRBJ2-1; D remains unclear. This clonotype was obtained from an elderly woman with active or convalescent COVID-19. The CDR3 protein is CASSGWSSYNEQFF. The CDR3 nucleotides read TGTGCCAGCAGTGGGTGGAGCTCCTACAATGAGCAGTTCTTC.